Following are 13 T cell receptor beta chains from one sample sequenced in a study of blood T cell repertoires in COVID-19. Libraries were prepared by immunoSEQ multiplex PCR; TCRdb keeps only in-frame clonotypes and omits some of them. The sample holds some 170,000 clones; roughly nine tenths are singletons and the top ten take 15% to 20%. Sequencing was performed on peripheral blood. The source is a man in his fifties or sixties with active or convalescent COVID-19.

The chain's CDR3 is CASRARTSGTDTQYF. The CDR3 DNA is TGTGCCAGCAGGGCCAGGACTAGCGGCACAGATACGCAGTATTTT. The rearrangement links TRBV9 to TRBJ2-3; 9 bases match TRBD2. The germline CDR1 and CDR2 sequences are SGDLS and YYNGEE. This CDR3 is 15 amino acids long. Trimming cost V 5 bases and J 1 base; bases outside gene matches: 5.

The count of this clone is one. The CDR3 loop reads CSVDLGRARNTEAFF. CDR3 in DNA: TGCAGCGTTGATCTCGGCAGGGCTAGGAACACTGAAGCTTTCTTT. This rearrangement joins TRBV29-1 to TRBJ1-1, with D perhaps TRBD1 (5 bases). This CDR3 contains 15 residues. Trimming removed 3 bases from V and 1 base from J, with 15 bases in between. The germline CDR1 and CDR2 sequences are SQVTM and ANQGSEA.

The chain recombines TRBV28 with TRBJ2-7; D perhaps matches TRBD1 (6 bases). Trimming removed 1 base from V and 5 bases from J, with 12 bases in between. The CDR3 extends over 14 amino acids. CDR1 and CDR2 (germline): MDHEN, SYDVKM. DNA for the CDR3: TGTGCCAGCAGTTTATCGGTCAGGGGTCACGAGCAGTACTTC. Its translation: CASSLSVRGHEQYF.

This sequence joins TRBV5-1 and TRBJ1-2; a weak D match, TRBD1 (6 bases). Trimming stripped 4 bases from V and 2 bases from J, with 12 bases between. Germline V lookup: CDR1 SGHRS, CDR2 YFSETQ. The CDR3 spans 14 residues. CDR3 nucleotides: TGCGCCAGCAGCATATCGACAGGAAACTATGGCTACACCTTC. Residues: CASSISTGNYGYTF.

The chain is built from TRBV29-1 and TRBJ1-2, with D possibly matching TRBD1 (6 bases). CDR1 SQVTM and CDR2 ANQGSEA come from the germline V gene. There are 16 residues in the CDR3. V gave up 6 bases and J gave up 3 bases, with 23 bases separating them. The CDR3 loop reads CSVTQGDTGRDYGYTF. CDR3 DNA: TGCAGCGTCACACAGGGCGATACAGGCAGGGACTATGGCTACACCTTC.

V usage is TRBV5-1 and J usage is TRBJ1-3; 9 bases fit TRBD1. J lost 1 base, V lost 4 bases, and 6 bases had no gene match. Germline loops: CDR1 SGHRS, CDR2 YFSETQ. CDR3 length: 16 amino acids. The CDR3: CASSPTGGASGNTIYF. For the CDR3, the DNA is TGCGCCAGCAGCCCTACAGGGGGCGCTTCTGGAAACACCATATATTTT.

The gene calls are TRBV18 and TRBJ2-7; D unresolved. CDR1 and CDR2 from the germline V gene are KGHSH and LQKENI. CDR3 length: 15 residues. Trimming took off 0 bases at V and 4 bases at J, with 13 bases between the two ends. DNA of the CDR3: TGTGCCAGCTCACCACCTGATAGTCACGGGTACGAGCAGTACTTC. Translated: CASSPPDSHGYEQYF.

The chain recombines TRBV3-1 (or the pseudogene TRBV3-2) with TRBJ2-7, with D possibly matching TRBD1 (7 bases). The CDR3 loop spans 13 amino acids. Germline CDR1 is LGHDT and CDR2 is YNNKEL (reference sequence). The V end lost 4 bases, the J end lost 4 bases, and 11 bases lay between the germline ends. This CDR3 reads CASSLRGRYEQYF. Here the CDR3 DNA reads TGTGCCAGCAGCCTCAGGGGGAGGTACGAGCAGTACTTC.

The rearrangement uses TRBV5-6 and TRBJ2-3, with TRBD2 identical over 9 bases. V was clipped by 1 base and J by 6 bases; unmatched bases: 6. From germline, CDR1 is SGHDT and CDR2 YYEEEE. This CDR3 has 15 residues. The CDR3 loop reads CASSLQSGGWDTQYF. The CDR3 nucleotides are TGTGCCAGCAGCTTGCAAAGCGGGGGGTGGGATACGCAGTATTTT.

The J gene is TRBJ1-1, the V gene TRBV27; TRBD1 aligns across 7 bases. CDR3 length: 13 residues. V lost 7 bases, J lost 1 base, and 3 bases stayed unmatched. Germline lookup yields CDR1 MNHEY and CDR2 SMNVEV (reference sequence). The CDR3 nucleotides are TGTGCCAGCACTCGGGACAGGAACACTGAAGCTTTCTTT. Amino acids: CASTRDRNTEAFF.

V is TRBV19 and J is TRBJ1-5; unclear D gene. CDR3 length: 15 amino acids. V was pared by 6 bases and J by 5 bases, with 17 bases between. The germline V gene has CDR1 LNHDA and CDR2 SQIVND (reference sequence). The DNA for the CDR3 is TGTGCCAGTAGCGAGGCTGAGGGTCGGTATCAGCCCCAGCATTTT. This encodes CASSEAEGRYQPQHF.

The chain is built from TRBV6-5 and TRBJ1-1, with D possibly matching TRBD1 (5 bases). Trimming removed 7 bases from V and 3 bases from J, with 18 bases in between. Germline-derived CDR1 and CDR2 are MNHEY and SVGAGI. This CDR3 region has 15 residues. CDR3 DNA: TGTGCCAGCATTCCCGACGGGGGATTCCACACTGAAGCTTTCTTT. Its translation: CASIPDGGFHTEAFF.

Written as DNA, the CDR3 is TGTGCCAGCAGCGCCGGACTAGCGGGAGACACCGGGGAGCTGTTTTTT. The encoded protein is CASSAGLAGDTGELFF. The chain links TRBV7-6 to TRBJ2-2; 13 bases match TRBD2. Germline values: CDR1 SGHVS, CDR2 FNYEAQ. With 5 bases clipped from V and 3 bases from J, the junction kept 3 bases outside the gene matches. The CDR3 is 16 residues long.